This T cell receptor (beta chain) derives from a study of CD8 T cells in Susac syndrome. Trimming took off 6 bases at V and 3 bases at J, with 23 bases between the two ends. This CDR3 has 18 residues. Germline loops: CDR1 MGHDK, CDR2 SYGVNS. Notes on this clonotype: Its target is unknown.

Peripheral blood CD8+ and CD4+ T cells were profiled by TCR beta sequencing. Each Susac syndrome patient had definite or probable disease by recently defined criteria. Overall study results and limits: The Susac syndrome CD4+ T cell repertoires displayed no clonal expansion.

The RNA input was roughly 0.45 to 1 ug, and it was reverse transcribed with random hexamers. TCRdb redid the calling of the immunoSEQ multiplex PCR reads with MiXCR, one entry per CDR3 protein. The sample yields 150,000 to 200,000 distinct CDR3 sequences, roughly nine tenths seen once. The rearrangement uses TRBV25-1 and TRBJ1-4, with D possibly TRBD1 on 6 matching bases. Sequences were obtained from CD4+ T cells from PBMCs. The TCR originated in a human donor with Susac syndrome. In DNA, the CDR3 is TGTGCCAGCAGACAGAGTTCATCCGGGGGGCTTGCTAATGAAAAACTGTTTTTT. This codes for CASRQSSSGGLANEKLFF. The full variable domain, with the rest looked up from reference TRBV25-1 and TRBJ1-4, is EADIYQTPRYLVIGTGKKITLECSQTMGHDKMYWYQQDPGMELHLIHYSYGVNSTEKGDLSSESTVSRIRTEHFPLTLESARPSHTSQYLCASRQSSSGGLANEKLFFGSGTQLSVL.